This T cell receptor beta chain is drawn from a study of blood T cell repertoires in COVID-19. As for the study in general: The United States, Italy and Spain were the sources of the acute and convalescent COVID-19 samples. T cells, B-cell-depleted T cells, or PBMCs provided the cDNA or gDNA that served as material.

Patients in Seattle were enrolled during active infection, then followed longitudinally. The V gene's germline CDR1 is GTSNPN and CDR2 SVGIG (reference sequence). This CDR3 contains 14 residues. The trim removed 2 bases at V and 4 bases at J, leaving 6 bases unmatched. Authors' data handling: Estimation of nucleated cell counts relied on the amplification of reference gene primers. Profiling relied on immunoSEQ multiplex PCR, and the TCRdb table lists in-frame clones only, not all of them. V, J and clone size are taken as reported in that table, and D and trimming were inferred from the DNA itself. The sample records 300,000 to 350,000 clones, around 87% being singletons.

Sequencing input: peripheral blood. This chain uses TRBV30 with TRBJ1-1, with 8 bases fitting TRBD1. The source of this sequence is a woman aged 40 to 50 with COVID-19, enrolled during active disease. The CDR3 protein is CAWSPSDRGTEAFF. The CDR3 DNA sequence: TGTGCCTGGAGTCCCTCAGACAGGGGCACTGAAGCTTTCTTT.